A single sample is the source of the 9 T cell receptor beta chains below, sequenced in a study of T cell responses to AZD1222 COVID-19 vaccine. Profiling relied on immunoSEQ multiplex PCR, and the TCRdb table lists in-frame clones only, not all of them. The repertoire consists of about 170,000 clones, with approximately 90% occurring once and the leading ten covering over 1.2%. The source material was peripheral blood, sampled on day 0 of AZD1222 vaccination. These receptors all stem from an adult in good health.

The CDR3 reads CASSYSALPNTEAFF. The CDR3 coding sequence is TGTGCCAGCAGCTATTCGGCATTACCGAACACTGAAGCTTTCTTT. This rearrangement joins TRBV11-2 to TRBJ1-1, with unresolved D. The CDR3 sequence is 15 residues long. CDR1 SGHAT and CDR2 FQNNGV come from the germline V gene. Trimming removed 4 bases from V and 1 base from J, with 13 bases in between.

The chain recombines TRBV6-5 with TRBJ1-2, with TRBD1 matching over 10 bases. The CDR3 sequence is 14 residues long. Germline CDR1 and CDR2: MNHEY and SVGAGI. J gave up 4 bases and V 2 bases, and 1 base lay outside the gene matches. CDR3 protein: CASSYGQGVYGYTF. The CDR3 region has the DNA TGTGCCAGCAGTTACGGACAGGGGGTCTATGGCTACACCTTC.

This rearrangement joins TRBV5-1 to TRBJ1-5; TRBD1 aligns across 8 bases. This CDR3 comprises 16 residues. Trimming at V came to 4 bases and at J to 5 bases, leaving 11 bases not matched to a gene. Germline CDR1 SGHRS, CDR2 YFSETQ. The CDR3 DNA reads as TGCGCCAGCAGCCCCGGCACAGGGGGTTGGGATCAGCCCCAGCATTTT. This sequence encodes CASSPGTGGWDQPQHF. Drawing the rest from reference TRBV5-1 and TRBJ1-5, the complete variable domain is KAGVTQTPRYLIKTRGQQVTLSCSPISGHRSVSWYQQTPGQGLQFLFEYFSETQRNKGNFPGRFSGRQFSNSRSEMNVSTLELGDSALYLCASSPGTGGWDQPQHFGDGTRLSIL.

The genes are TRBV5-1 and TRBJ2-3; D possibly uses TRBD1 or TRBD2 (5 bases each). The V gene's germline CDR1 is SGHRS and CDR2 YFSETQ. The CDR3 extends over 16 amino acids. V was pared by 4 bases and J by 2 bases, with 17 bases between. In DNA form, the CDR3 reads TGCGCCAGCAGCCGCGTCCCACGGGACCACACAGATACGCAGTATTTT. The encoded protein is CASSRVPRDHTDTQYF.

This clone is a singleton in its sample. CDR3 coding DNA: TGTGCCAGCAGCCAAGATGGAACAGGGGGGACCTATGGCTACACCTTC. It translates to CASSQDGTGGTYGYTF. The genes are TRBV7-2 and TRBJ1-2; 8 nucleotides line up with TRBD1. V dropped 5 bases and J dropped 4; count of bases not matched to a gene: 12. The V gene's germline CDR1 is SGHTA and CDR2 FQGNSA. The CDR3 covers 16 residues.

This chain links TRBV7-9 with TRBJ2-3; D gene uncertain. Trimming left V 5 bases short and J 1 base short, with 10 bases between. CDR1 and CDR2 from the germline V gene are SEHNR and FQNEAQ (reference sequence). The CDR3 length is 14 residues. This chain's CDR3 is CASSPSRGTDTQYF. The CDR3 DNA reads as TGTGCCAGCAGCCCGAGTCGGGGCACAGATACGCAGTATTTT.

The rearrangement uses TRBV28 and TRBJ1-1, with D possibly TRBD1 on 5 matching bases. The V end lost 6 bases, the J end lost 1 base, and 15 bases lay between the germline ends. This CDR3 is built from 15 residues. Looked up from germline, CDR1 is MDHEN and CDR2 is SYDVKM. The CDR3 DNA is TGTGCCAGCAGGATTCCGGGACTGAAGAACACTGAAGCTTTCTTT. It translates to CASRIPGLKNTEAFF.

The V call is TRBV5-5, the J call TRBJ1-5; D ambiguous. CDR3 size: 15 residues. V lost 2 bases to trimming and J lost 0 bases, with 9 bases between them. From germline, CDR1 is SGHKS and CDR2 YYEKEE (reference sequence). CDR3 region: CASSFQVLSNQPQHF. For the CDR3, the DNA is TGTGCCAGCAGCTTCCAGGTCCTTAGCAATCAGCCCCAGCATTTT.

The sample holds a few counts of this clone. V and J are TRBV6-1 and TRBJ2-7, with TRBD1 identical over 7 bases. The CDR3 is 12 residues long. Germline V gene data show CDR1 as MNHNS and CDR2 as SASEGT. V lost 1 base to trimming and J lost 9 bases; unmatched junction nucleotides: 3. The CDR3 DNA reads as TGTGCCAGCAGTGAAGTAGGGGGCGGGCAGTACTTC. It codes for CASSEVGGGQYF.